This is a list of T cell receptor beta chains from one sample in a study of blood T cell repertoires in COVID-19. Clones were sequenced by immunoSEQ multiplex PCR, and TCRdb holds only the in-frame ones, with some missing. The sample consists of 300,000 to 400,000 clones, roughly 85% of them appearing once. Material for sequencing was peripheral blood. The source of these receptors is a human donor in a cohort sampled during active COVID-19. CDR3s include the opening cysteine and the closing phenylalanine or tryptophan. Each record gives: V gene, J gene, clone size, D gene, CDR3 DNA, CDR3 protein. A D gene is named only where the DNA matches it firmly. Clone size, where shown, is once, few, many, or a class for clones that have expanded.

TRBV4-1	TRBJ1-2	.	.	TGCGCCAGCAGCCACGGCTTCCTGGAGACTAACTATGGCTACACCTTC	CASSHGFLETNYGYTF
TRBV30	TRBJ1-3	.	TRBD1	TGTGCCTGGAGTGTACTAGGTTACAGGGGGAGAAACACCATATATTTT	CAWSVLGYRGRNTIYF
TRBV4-1	TRBJ1-2	.	.	TGCGCCAGCAGCCAAGATCCGCGGAGCAACTATGGCTACACCTTC	CASSQDPRSNYGYTF
TRBV5-4	TRBJ2-2	.	.	TGTGCCAGCAGCCCCCGTAATGGACTTGACACCGGGGAGCTGTTTTTT	CASSPRNGLDTGELFF
TRBV4-2	TRBJ1-1	.	.	TGTGCCAGCAGCGGTGGAGGTCTGGCCACTGAAGCTTTCTTT	CASSGGGLATEAFF
TRBV6-5	TRBJ1-2	.	TRBD1	TGTGCCAGCAGTCGACCCCCACAGGGGGCGGGCGGCTACACCTTC	CASSRPPQGAGGYTF
TRBV6-5	TRBJ1-1	.	.	TGTGCCAGCAGTCCTCCCCTCAACACTGAAGCTTTCTTT	CASSPPLNTEAFF
TRBV27	TRBJ1-1	.	TRBD1	TGTGCCAGCAGTTTACTCCGGGACAGGGTGGAAGCTTTCTTT	CASSLLRDRVEAFF
TRBV6-5	TRBJ2-5	.	.	TGTGCCAGCAGACTAGGAGAGACCCAGTACTTC	CASRLGETQYF
TRBV14	TRBJ1-4	.	.	TGTGCCAGCAGCCAAGGGACAAATGAAAAACTGTTTTTT	CASSQGTNEKLFF
TRBV27	TRBJ1-4	.	TRBD1	TGTGCCAGCAGAAGACAGGGGGCTTTAAGTGAAAAACTGTTTTTT	CASRRQGALSEKLFF
TRBV2	TRBJ2-2	.	.	TGTGCCAGCATGTTAGGCAGGGTCGGCACCGGGGAGCTGTTTTTT	CASMLGRVGTGELFF
TRBV24-1	TRBJ2-3	.	.	TGTGCCACCAGTGATTTCTTCGATACGCAGTATTTT	CATSDFFDTQYF
TRBV7-6	TRBJ1-6	.	.	TGTGCCAGCAGCTTAGTATCAGGGGTCGGATCACCCCTCCACTTT	CASSLVSGVGSPLHF
TRBV5-1	TRBJ1-1	once	.	TGCGCCAGCAGCTCGTTAGGGGTTTACACTGAAGCTTTCTTT	CASSSLGVYTEAFF
TRBV19	TRBJ1-3	once	TRBD1	TGTGCCAGTAGTGCCGGGACAGGCGGTGGAAACACCATATATTTT	CASSAGTGGGNTIYF
TRBV4-2	TRBJ2-1	.	TRBD2	TGTGCCAGCAGCCAAGATGGCGCGCTAGCGGGGGGACCCTACAATGAGCAGTTCTTC	CASSQDGALAGGPYNEQFF
TRBV27	TRBJ1-1	.	TRBD1	TGTGCCAGCAGAAACAGGGGTCCCCGTGGGAACACTGAAGCTTTCTTT	CASRNRGPRGNTEAFF
TRBV27	TRBJ2-2	.	.	TGTGCCAGCAGTTTCACCAGGACAGTCAACACCGGGGAGCTGTTTTTT	CASSFTRTVNTGELFF
TRBV24-1	TRBJ2-1	.	TRBD1	TGTGCCACCACGCCTACCCCGGGACAGGGGGCTTTAGCGCAGTTCTTC	CATTPTPGQGALAQFF
TRBV2	TRBJ2-7	.	.	TGTGCCAGCAGTGAAGGGGCTACAGGGCCCCCCTACGAGCAGTACTTC	CASSEGATGPPYEQYF
TRBV19	TRBJ1-4	few	.	TGTGCCAGTACCTCCTTGGGAACCTCGGGGGAAAAACTGTTTTTT	CASTSLGTSGEKLFF
TRBV9	TRBJ2-3	.	.	TGTGCCAGCAGCGTAGGGCCCGATACGCAGTATTTT	CASSVGPDTQYF
TRBV28	TRBJ2-5	.	.	TGTGCCAGCAGTTTTCATCAGACCCAGTACTTC	CASSFHQTQYF
TRBV7-8	TRBJ1-5	.	.	TGTGCCAGCAGCTTATTAGATCCCAATCCCAATCAGCCCCAGCATTTT	CASSLLDPNPNQPQHF
TRBV11-1	TRBJ2-7	.	.	TGTGCCAGCAGCGCGGAGCACTACGAGCAGTACTTC	CASSAEHYEQYF
TRBV30	TRBJ1-6	.	.	TGTGCCTGGAGGGTCCGGTCCCCTAGTTCACCCCTCCACTTT	CAWRVRSPSSPLHF
TRBV6-5	TRBJ1-1	.	TRBD1	TGTGCCAGCAGTCCTGACAGGGGAGATAAAGCTTTCTTT	CASSPDRGDKAFF
TRBV7-9	TRBJ1-1	.	.	TGTGCCAGCAGGGAGGGGTCGGGCACTGAAGCTTTCTTT	CASREGSGTEAFF
TRBV5-4	TRBJ2-7	.	TRBD1	TGTGCCAGCAGCCCGGACAGGGGTGGGTACGAGCAGTACTTC	CASSPDRGGYEQYF
TRBV18	TRBJ1-2	.	.	TGTGCCAGCTCACCAGCTCGTGGGGAGGGGCCTCATGGCTACACCTTC	CASSPARGEGPHGYTF
TRBV13	TRBJ2-3	once	TRBD2	TGTGCCAGCAGCTTATCGGGGCGGGGGGATACGCAGTATTTT	CASSLSGRGDTQYF
TRBV6-5	TRBJ1-5	.	.	TGTGCCAGCAGGGGTAGCGGGAATCAGCCCCAGCATTTT	CASRGSGNQPQHF
TRBV2	TRBJ1-2	.	TRBD1	TGTGCCAGCGGATATACAGGGGACGGTGGCTACACCTTC	CASGYTGDGGYTF
TRBV7-8	TRBJ2-5	.	.	TGTGCCAGCATCGCGGGGAGCGAAGAGACCCAGTACTTC	CASIAGSEETQYF
TRBV15	TRBJ1-1	.	.	TGTGCCACCAGCAGAGGAGCGGCCCACCATCGAGCTTTCTTT	CATSRGAAHHRAFF
TRBV5-3	TRBJ1-2	.	.	TGTGCCAGAAGCGGGAGGGACTATGGCTACACCTTC	CARSGRDYGYTF
TRBV9	TRBJ2-1	.	TRBD2	TGTGCCAGCAGTTTAGTGGCTAGCGGGGGGGTCTACAATGAGCAGTTCTTC	CASSLVASGGVYNEQFF
TRBV5-1	TRBJ2-4	.	.	TGCGCCAGCAGCTTTACAGGGCGCCTCAACATTCAGTACTTC	CASSFTGRLNIQYF
TRBV4-1	TRBJ2-5	.	TRBD2	TGCGCCAGCAGCCAAGATTGGACTAGCGGGGGCTCGGCCCAGTACTTC	CASSQDWTSGGSAQYF
TRBV6-5	TRBJ2-7	.	.	TGTGCCAGCAAAAGGGGGGCAGGGGGATCCTACGAGCAGTACTTC	CASKRGAGGSYEQYF
TRBV6-5	TRBJ1-1	.	TRBD1	TGTGCCACTGGGACAGGGGATATGAACACTGAAGCTTTCTTT	CATGTGDMNTEAFF
TRBV5-1	TRBJ1-1	.	.	TGCGCCAGCAGCTTTTTTGGAGATAACACTGAAGCTTTCTTT	CASSFFGDNTEAFF
TRBV7-8	TRBJ2-2	.	.	TGTGCCAGCAGACCAGGGACTCAGAACACCGGGGAGCTGTTTTTT	CASRPGTQNTGELFF
TRBV12-5	TRBJ1-1	.	TRBD1	TGTGCTAGTGGCCCCTCGGGACAGAAGGCTGAAGCTTTCTTT	CASGPSGQKAEAFF
TRBV5-1	TRBJ2-5	.	.	TGCGCCAGCAGCTTGAAGACACCCTACCAAGAGACCCAGTACTTC	CASSLKTPYQETQYF
TRBV2	TRBJ2-7	few	.	TGTGCCAGCATCCGGGACATTGGCGAGCAGTACTTC	CASIRDIGEQYF
TRBV3-1/TRBV3-2	TRBJ2-5	few	.	TGTGCCACCGGGGGACGGATCCAAGAGACCCAGTACTTC	CATGGRIQETQYF
TRBV3-1/TRBV3-2	TRBJ2-7	.	.	TGTGCCAGCAGCCGTTTTCAGGACACCTCCTACGAGCAGTACTTC	CASSRFQDTSYEQYF
TRBV2	TRBJ2-2	.	.	TGTGCCAGCAGGTACAGGGTGAACACCGGGGAGCTGTTTTTT	CASRYRVNTGELFF
TRBV19	TRBJ1-2	.	.	TGTGCCAGTAGTATTCAGATAAACTATGGCTACACCTTC	CASSIQINYGYTF
TRBV30	TRBJ2-3	.	TRBD2	TGTGCCTGGAGTGTTAGCGGGCTCCTGACAGATACGCAGTATTTT	CAWSVSGLLTDTQYF
TRBV7-3	TRBJ2-7	.	TRBD1	TGTGCCAGCAGCTTGTTAGGGGACAGGGGGAGCGAGCAGTACTTC	CASSLLGDRGSEQYF
TRBV10-2	TRBJ2-7	.	.	TGCGCCAGCGGCAGGGCCAGACAGTTGTCCTACGAGCAGTACTTC	CASGRARQLSYEQYF
TRBV5-8	TRBJ2-3	.	TRBD1	TGTGCCAGCAGCTCCAACAGGGGGCGCTGGGGGCAGTATTTT	CASSSNRGRWGQYF